This entry lists 28 T cell receptor beta chains sequenced from one sample in a study of beta chain features in type 1 diabetes. Findings and caveats of the study: All four CD4+ subsets of Type 1 diabetes patients contained TCRB CDR3s that were moderately but significantly shorter.

Their target antigens are unknown. The study reverse transcribed the entire isolated RNA, so it sequenced expressed TCRB transcripts. TCRdb keeps only in-frame clones here, not all; method: immunoSEQ multiplex PCR. The table lists roughly 290,000 clones, over 14% of them singletons. Sequenced: naive CD4+ T cells from blood. Receptors originate from a man aged 18-30 years with type 1 diabetes.

The chain couples TRBV9 to TRBJ2-3; 10 nucleotides align to TRBD2. After removal of 0 bases from V and 4 bases from J, the junction contained 5 bases not matched to a gene. This CDR3 is 16 amino acids long. Germline values: CDR1 SGDLS, CDR2 YYNGEE. The CDR3, as DNA: TGTGCCAGCAGCGTAGGAACTAGCGGGGTTGCAGATACGCAGTATTTT. It yields the protein CASSVGTSGVADTQYF.

The J gene is TRBJ1-5, the V gene TRBV10-2, with 7 bases fitting TRBD1. Looked up from germline, CDR1 is WSHSY and CDR2 is SAAADI. The V segment lost 8 bases and the J segment 5 bases; nucleotides outside the gene matches: 6. CDR3 length: 13 amino acids. CDR3: CASSDRDHQPQHF. As DNA, the CDR3 is TGCGCCAGCTCAGACAGGGACCATCAGCCCCAGCATTTT.

This chain connects TRBV6-6 to TRBJ2-1, with TRBD2 matching over 10 bases. Germline assignment: CDR1 MNHNY and CDR2 SVGAGI (reference sequence). V was pared by 6 bases and J by 4 bases, with 6 bases of the junction left unmatched. This CDR3 is built from 15 residues. CDR3 nucleotides: TGTGCCAGCAGACAACCGGGACTAGCGTACAATGAGCAGTTCTTC. This encodes CASRQPGLAYNEQFF.

The chain joins TRBV9 to TRBJ2-7; 12 bases are a match to TRBD2. In germline, CDR1 is SGDLS, CDR2 YYNGEE. Unmatched junction bases numbered 4, after V lost 3 bases and J lost 6 bases. There are 14 residues in the CDR3. CDR3 sequence: CASSASGRAGEQYF. CDR3 bases: TGTGCCAGCAGCGCTAGCGGGAGGGCCGGCGAGCAGTACTTC.

V usage is TRBV30 and J usage is TRBJ1-5; D might be TRBD1 (5 bases). Germline V CDR1 and CDR2: GTSNPN, SVGIG (reference sequence). Trimming left V 0 bases short and J 3 bases short, with 12 bases between. The CDR3 consists of 15 residues. In DNA form, the CDR3 reads TGTGCCTGGAGTGTACCGGGGGATTTCAATCAGCCCCAGCATTTT. As protein: CAWSVPGDFNQPQHF.

The chain uses TRBV7-2 and TRBJ2-4; D possibly corresponds to TRBD1 (6 bases). The CDR3 covers 14 residues. Per the germline V gene, CDR1 is SGHTA and CDR2 is FQGNSA. V was clipped by 2 bases and J by 8 bases, with 13 bases between them. The CDR3 coding sequence is TGTGCCAGCAGCTTATTCCAGGGGAAGGACATTCAGTACTTC. This codes for CASSLFQGKDIQYF.

This clone was seen more than once but under ten times. The gene calls are TRBV6-6 and TRBJ2-7; maybe TRBD2 (5 bases). CDR3 length: 15 residues. The V gene lost 6 bases and the J gene lost 8 bases, with 23 bases spanning the gap. Germline V lookup: CDR1 MNHNY, CDR2 SVGAGI (reference sequence). CDR3 nucleotide sequence: TGTGCCAGCAGCCCGGAGGCGGGTAGATTAGTGAAGCAGTACTTC. Protein sequence: CASSPEAGRLVKQYF.

The table lists this clone with a few counts. V usage is TRBV28 and J usage is TRBJ2-1; 14 bases line up with TRBD2. This CDR3 contains 20 residues. CDR1 MDHEN and CDR2 SYDVKM come from the germline V gene. Unmatched junction bases numbered 12, after V lost 4 bases and J lost 1 base. CDR3 sequence: CASSSPPGLAGEGSYNEQFF. CDR3 in DNA: TGTGCCAGCAGTTCGCCTCCGGGACTAGCGGGAGAGGGGTCCTACAATGAGCAGTTCTTC.

The V gene is TRBV7-2, the J gene TRBJ2-2; 8 bases agree with TRBD2. Germline trimming cut 3 bases from V and 4 bases from J; bases unmatched to any gene: 4. The CDR3 has 15 residues. CDR1 SGHTA and CDR2 FQGNSA come from the germline V gene. CDR3 sequence: CASSFGGAGTGELFF. The CDR3 DNA reads as TGTGCCAGCAGCTTCGGGGGGGCAGGCACCGGGGAGCTGTTTTTT.

This clone turned up a few times. The chain joins TRBV6-5 to TRBJ2-3, with D unclear. The CDR3 is 14 amino acids. Per germline, CDR1 MNHEY and CDR2 SVGAGI. V shed 5 bases and J shed 2 bases, with 11 bases lying between them. CDR3 sequence reads: CASSRQAYTDTQYF. In DNA form, the CDR3 reads TGTGCCAGCAGTCGGCAGGCTTACACAGATACGCAGTATTTT.

DNA for the CDR3: TGTGCCTGGACCACACACGCGGACTATGGCTACACCTTC. Translating it yields CAWTTHADYGYTF. The chain combines TRBV30 with TRBJ1-2; unclear D gene. V was pared by 4 bases and J by 3 bases, with 12 bases between. The CDR3 consists of 13 residues. CDR1 and CDR2 from the germline V gene are GTSNPN and SVGIG (reference sequence). Full variable domain (remainder filled in from reference TRBV30 and TRBJ1-2): SQTIHQWPATLVQPVGSPLSLECTVEGTSNPNLYWYRQAAGRGLQLLFYSVGIGQISSEVPQNLSASRPQDRQFILSSKKLLLSDSGFYLCAWTTHADYGYTFGSGTRLTVV.

This clone turned up a few times. The chain's CDR3 is CASSIVSAGHTGELFF. Here the CDR3 DNA reads TGTGCCAGTAGTATAGTATCGGCAGGGCACACCGGGGAGCTGTTTTTT. This chain uses TRBV19 with TRBJ2-2; D is possibly TRBD1 (5 bases). CDR3 length: 16 residues. CDR1 and CDR2 from the germline V gene are LNHDA and SQIVND (reference sequence). The V gene lost 1 base and the J gene lost 3 bases, with 12 bases spanning the gap.

In this sample, this clone turned up a few times. This rearrangement joins TRBV7-6 to TRBJ2-4; maybe TRBD1 (5 bases). Trimming pared 5 bases from V and 0 bases from J, leaving 20 bases between. There are 18 residues in the CDR3. Germline V CDR1 and CDR2: SGHVS, FNYEAQ. The CDR3 region has the DNA TGTGCCAGCAGCCCCAAGAACCAGGGAAGTCTAGCCAAAAACATTCAGTACTTC. Translating gives CASSPKNQGSLAKNIQYF.

This chain connects TRBV29-1 to TRBJ2-5, with TRBD1 matching over 10 bases. The J segment lost 9 bases and the V segment lost 4 bases, leaving 14 bases of the junction unmatched. Germline V CDR1 and CDR2: SQVTM, ANQGSEA. This CDR3 comprises 15 residues. CDR3 sequence reads: CSVAGTGAAGEPQYF. The CDR3 DNA sequence: TGCAGCGTTGCAGGGACAGGGGCCGCAGGGGAGCCCCAGTACTTC.

The table lists this clone with a few counts. The genes are TRBV6-5 and TRBJ2-7; D not resolved. Germline loops: CDR1 MNHEY, CDR2 SVGAGI. The CDR3 is made up of 15 amino acids. V was pared by 0 bases and J by 0 bases, with 9 bases between. The CDR3 reads CASSYSGKFSYEQYF. Written as DNA, the CDR3 is TGTGCCAGCAGTTACTCGGGCAAATTCTCCTACGAGCAGTACTTC.

This clone was observed a few times. The chain joins TRBV19 to TRBJ2-1, with 7 bases fitting TRBD1. CDR3 size: 13 residues. The V and J ends lost 8 bases and 3 bases, in that order; junction bases with no gene match: 4. Germline V gives CDR1 LNHDA, CDR2 SQIVND (reference sequence). CDR3 sequence: CASQRDSYNEQFF. For the CDR3, the DNA is TGTGCCAGTCAACGGGACAGCTACAATGAGCAGTTCTTC.

The rearrangement links TRBV4-2 to TRBJ2-5, with D maybe TRBD2 (5 bases). From germline, CDR1 is LGHNA and CDR2 YNFKEQ. The CDR3 contains 16 residues. The V and J ends lost 0 bases and 5 bases respectively, with 16 bases between them. The CDR3: CASSQETSGGRETQYF. The DNA of the CDR3 is TGTGCCAGCAGCCAAGAGACGAGCGGCGGTCGGGAGACCCAGTACTTC.

This clone was seen a handful of times. The chain carries TRBV5-1 and TRBJ1-4, with 8 bases matching TRBD1. This CDR3 spans 12 amino acids. V was clipped by 4 bases and J by 7 bases; unmatched bases: 0. Germline CDR1 is SGHRS and CDR2 is YFSETQ. CDR3 coding DNA: TGCGCCAGCAGCGGGACAGGTGAAAAACTGTTTTTT. The encoded protein is CASSGTGEKLFF.

This chain uses TRBV11-2 with TRBJ2-2, with 11 positions matching TRBD2. V shed 4 bases and J 6 bases; nucleotides not matched to a gene: 7. The CDR3 is 16 amino acids. Germline CDR1 and CDR2: SGHAT and FQNNGV. The CDR3 bases are TGTGCCAGCAGCTCGTTACTAGCGGGAGTCCCCGGGGAGCTGTTTTTT. It translates to CASSSLLAGVPGELFF.

This clone was detected only a few times. The chain recombines TRBV7-2 with TRBJ2-7; D not certain. Germline V CDR1 and CDR2: SGHTA, FQGNSA. V was shortened by 3 bases and J by 3 bases, with 12 bases between the two germline ends. This CDR3 is 14 amino acids long. CDR3: CASSFDQLIYEQYF. CDR3 DNA sequence: TGTGCCAGCAGCTTCGACCAACTAATCTACGAGCAGTACTTC.

The chain employs TRBV7-2 and TRBJ2-5, with 11 nucleotides matching TRBD1. Germline CDR1 SGHTA, CDR2 FQGNSA. CDR3 length: 16 amino acids. Trimming removed 5 bases from V and 4 bases from J; junction bases left unmatched: 9. CDR3 residues: CASSRSAGTGGETQYF. The CDR3 bases are TGTGCCAGCAGCCGATCAGCCGGGACAGGGGGAGAGACCCAGTACTTC.

V gene TRBV9 combines with J gene TRBJ2-7; tentative D call: TRBD1 (6 bases). V was trimmed by 4 bases and J by 2 bases, leaving 13 bases between them. The CDR3 loop spans 14 amino acids. CDR1 is SGDLS and CDR2 is YYNGEE in the germline V gene. The CDR3, as DNA: TGTGCCAGCAGCCCAGGGACATCTACCTACGAGCAGTACTTC. Translating it yields CASSPGTSTYEQYF.

The rearrangement uses TRBV6-5 and TRBJ1-4, with D possibly being TRBD1 (5 bases). The germline CDR1 and CDR2 sequences are MNHEY and SVGAGI. V was trimmed by 4 bases and J by 7 bases, leaving 10 bases between them. The CDR3 loop spans 13 amino acids. The CDR3 sequence: CASSWQGSEKLFF. The CDR3 nucleotides are TGTGCCAGCAGTTGGCAGGGAAGTGAAAAACTGTTTTTT.

CDR3 in amino acids: CASSESWVTILTKNIQYF. The DNA of the CDR3 is TGTGCCAGCAGTGAAAGTTGGGTGACAATCCTGACCAAAAACATTCAGTACTTC. The chain carries TRBV6-1 and TRBJ2-4; the D is unclear. Germline V gene data show CDR1 as MNHNS and CDR2 as SASEGT. The CDR3 totals 18 residues. Trimming stripped 2 bases from V and 2 bases from J, with 19 bases between.

The chain combines TRBV4-3 with TRBJ2-1; 9 positions match TRBD1. V trimming: 6 bases; J trimming: 6 bases; junction bases outside the gene matches: 9. Germline V gene lookup returns CDR1 LGHNA and CDR2 YSLEER. The CDR3 extends over 15 amino acids. As DNA, the CDR3 is TGCGCCAGCAGTTGGGGGGACAGGGCTTCCAATGAGCAGTTCTTC. Its protein is CASSWGDRASNEQFF.

This clone was detected only a few times. The rearrangement joins TRBV30 to TRBJ1-3; D remains ambiguous. The CDR3 extends over 13 amino acids. Germline-derived CDR1 and CDR2 are GTSNPN and SVGIG (reference sequence). V lost 3 bases and J 0 bases, leaving 6 bases between the germline ends. CDR3 protein: CAWSGLSGNTIYF. CDR3 DNA: TGTGCCTGGAGCGGACTCTCTGGAAACACCATATATTTT.

This clone was seen more than once but under ten times. The V call is TRBV4-3, the J call TRBJ1-1, with 8 bases matching TRBD1. V was pared by 4 bases and J by 0 bases, with 7 bases of the junction left unmatched. The germline V gene encodes CDR1 LGHNA and CDR2 YSLEER. The CDR3 spans 16 residues. The CDR3 spells CASSLQGTGLNTEAFF. CDR3 nucleotides: TGCGCCAGCAGCCTCCAAGGGACAGGCCTGAACACTGAAGCTTTCTTT.

V and J are TRBV29-1 and TRBJ2-1, with 10 bases aligning to TRBD1. The V gene end was trimmed by 4 bases and the J gene end by 10 bases; junction bases not matched to a gene: 7. Germline values: CDR1 SQVTM, CDR2 ANQGSEA. This CDR3 has 13 amino acids. CDR3 protein: CSVVGTGANEQFF. Written as DNA, the CDR3 is TGCAGCGTTGTCGGGACAGGGGCAAACGAGCAGTTCTTC.